These T cell receptor beta chains were read from a single sample in a study of PD-L1 blockade in urothelial cancer. Sequenced by immunoSEQ multiplex PCR; TCRdb stores in-frame clones only, minus some. Seen here are approximately 90,000 clones, less than 90% observed once, and the top ten hold 2% to 2.5%. The starting material was PBMCs, obtained around atezolizumab (anti-PD-L1) treatment. All receptors derive from a man in his sixties with urothelial cancer. Each CDR3 is given with its conserved first and last residue. D genes are given only for firm matches. Size tells how often a clone was seen (once, few, many) or the class of an expanded clone, and some rows leave it out.

>TRBJ2-7|TRBV7-8|TRBD1|NA
CASSLGQGFEQYF
TGTGCCAGCAGCTTGGGACAGGGATTCGAGCAGTACTTC
>TRBJ2-7|TRBV7-2|TRBD1|NA
CASSSTDRGEQYF
TGTGCCAGCAGCTCGACCGACAGGGGCGAGCAGTACTTC
>TRBJ1-6|TRBV10-3|NA|NA
CALLSPQSDNSPLHF
TGTGCCCTCCTTTCTCCACAGTCAGATAATTCACCCCTCCACTTT
>TRBJ2-7|TRBV7-4|NA|NA
CAIPGRDTSWDYEQYF
TGTGCCATCCCCGGTCGGGACACCTCCTGGGACTACGAGCAGTACTTC
>TRBJ1-2|TRBV4-1|TRBD1|NA
CASSQFTGTGFDYGYTF
TGCGCCAGCAGCCAATTTACCGGGACAGGTTTCGACTATGGCTACACCTTC
>TRBJ1-5|TRBV4-2|TRBD1|NA
CASSQGGQGLNQPQHF
TGTGCCAGCAGCCAGGGGGGACAGGGGCTCAATCAGCCCCAGCATTTT
>TRBJ2-2|TRBV6-5|NA|NA
CASRQLGSTGELFF
TGTGCCAGCCGACAGCTGGGGTCGACCGGGGAGCTGTTTTTT
>TRBJ2-1|TRBV5-1|NA|NA
CASSLDSNEQFF
TGCGCCAGCAGCTTGGACAGTAATGAGCAGTTCTTC
>TRBJ2-7|TRBV6-6|TRBD1|NA
CASSNRGREQYF
TGTGCCAGCAGCAACAGGGGGCGGGAGCAGTACTTC
>TRBJ2-2|TRBV7-7|NA|NA
CASSLARFGTGELFF
TGTGCCAGCAGCCTAGCCCGATTCGGGACCGGGGAGCTGTTTTTT
>TRBJ1-3|TRBV6-5|NA|NA
CASSYSEGGGNTIYF
TGTGCCAGCAGTTACTCGGAGGGTGGCGGAAACACCATATATTTT
>TRBJ1-1|TRBV5-1|NA|NA
CASSLDRDGAFF
TGCGCCAGCAGCTTGGACAGGGACGGAGCTTTCTTT
>TRBJ1-1|TRBV19|NA|once
CASTPLPGTEAFF
TGTGCCAGTACCCCCTTGCCCGGCACTGAAGCTTTCTTT
>TRBJ1-2|TRBV19|NA|NA
CASSGEGGDYGYTF
TGTGCCAGTAGCGGTGAGGGCGGGGACTATGGCTACACCTTC
>TRBJ2-1|TRBV9|NA|few
CASSVSYEQFF
TGTGCCAGCAGCGTGAGTTATGAGCAGTTCTTC
>TRBJ1-2|TRBV7-9|NA|NA
CASSPRRGYGYTF
TGTGCCAGCAGTCCCAGGAGGGGCTATGGCTACACCTTC
>TRBJ2-5|TRBV9|NA|NA
CASSVGTRETQYF
TGTGCCAGCAGCGTAGGGACTCGGGAGACCCAGTACTTC
>TRBJ1-3|TRBV7-2|NA|NA
CASSFRTTGNTIYF
TGTGCCAGCAGCTTCAGGACTACTGGAAACACCATATATTTT
>TRBJ2-7|TRBV9|NA|NA
CASSVNQGGAYEQYF
TGTGCCAGCAGCGTCAATCAGGGGGGCGCCTACGAGCAGTACTTC
>TRBJ1-2|TRBV7-8|TRBD1|NA
CASSPSGQALYGYTF
TGTGCCAGCAGCCCTTCCGGACAGGCCCTCTATGGCTACACCTTC
>TRBJ2-3|TRBV7-9|NA|once
CASSQRRGNTQYF
TGTGCCAGCAGCCAGCGGAGAGGCAATACGCAGTATTTT
>TRBJ2-7|TRBV7-8|NA|once
CASSLFAGTYEQYF
TGTGCCAGCAGCTTATTCGCAGGGACCTACGAGCAGTACTTC
>TRBJ1-1|TRBV9|NA|NA
CASSVSGVLNTEAFF
TGTGCCAGCAGCGTATCCGGGGTACTGAACACTGAAGCTTTCTTT
>TRBJ2-7|TRBV28|TRBD2|NA
CASSSRLAGDYEQYF
TGTGCCAGCAGTTCTAGACTAGCGGGAGACTACGAGCAGTACTTC
>TRBJ1-2|TRBV5-6|NA|NA
CASSDGRGYGYTF
TGTGCCAGCAGCGACGGCCGGGGCTATGGCTACACCTTC
>TRBJ2-7|TRBV19|NA|NA
CASSTQGYEQYF
TGTGCCAGTAGTACTCAGGGTTACGAGCAGTACTTC
>TRBJ2-3|TRBV7-9|NA|NA
CASSEAGVSTDTQYF
TGTGCCAGCAGCGAGGCGGGTGTTAGCACAGATACGCAGTATTTT
>TRBJ2-6|TRBV19|TRBD2|once
CASNLRGLAGVSGANVLTF
TGTGCCAGTAATCTGCGTGGACTAGCGGGGGTCTCTGGGGCCAACGTCCTGACTTTC